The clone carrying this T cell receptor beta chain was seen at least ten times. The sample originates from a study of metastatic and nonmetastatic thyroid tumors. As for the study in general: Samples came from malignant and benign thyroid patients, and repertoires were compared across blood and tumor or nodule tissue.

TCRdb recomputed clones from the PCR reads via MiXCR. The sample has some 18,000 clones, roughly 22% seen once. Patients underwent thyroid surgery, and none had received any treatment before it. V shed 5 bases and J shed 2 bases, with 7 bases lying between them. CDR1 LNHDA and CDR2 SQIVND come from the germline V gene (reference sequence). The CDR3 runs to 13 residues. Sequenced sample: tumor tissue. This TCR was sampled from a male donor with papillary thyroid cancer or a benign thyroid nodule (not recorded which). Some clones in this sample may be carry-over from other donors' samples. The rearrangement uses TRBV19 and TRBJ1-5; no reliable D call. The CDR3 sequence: CASSGLGNQPQHF. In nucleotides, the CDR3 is TGTGCCAGTAGTGGTTTGGGCAATCAGCCCCAGCATTTT. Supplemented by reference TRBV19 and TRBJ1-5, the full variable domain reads DGGITQSPKYLFRKEGQNVTLSCEQNLNHDAMYWYRQDPGQGLRLIYYSQIVNDFQKGDIAEGYSVSREKKESFPLTVTSAQKNPTAFYLCASSGLGNQPQHFGDGTRLSIL.